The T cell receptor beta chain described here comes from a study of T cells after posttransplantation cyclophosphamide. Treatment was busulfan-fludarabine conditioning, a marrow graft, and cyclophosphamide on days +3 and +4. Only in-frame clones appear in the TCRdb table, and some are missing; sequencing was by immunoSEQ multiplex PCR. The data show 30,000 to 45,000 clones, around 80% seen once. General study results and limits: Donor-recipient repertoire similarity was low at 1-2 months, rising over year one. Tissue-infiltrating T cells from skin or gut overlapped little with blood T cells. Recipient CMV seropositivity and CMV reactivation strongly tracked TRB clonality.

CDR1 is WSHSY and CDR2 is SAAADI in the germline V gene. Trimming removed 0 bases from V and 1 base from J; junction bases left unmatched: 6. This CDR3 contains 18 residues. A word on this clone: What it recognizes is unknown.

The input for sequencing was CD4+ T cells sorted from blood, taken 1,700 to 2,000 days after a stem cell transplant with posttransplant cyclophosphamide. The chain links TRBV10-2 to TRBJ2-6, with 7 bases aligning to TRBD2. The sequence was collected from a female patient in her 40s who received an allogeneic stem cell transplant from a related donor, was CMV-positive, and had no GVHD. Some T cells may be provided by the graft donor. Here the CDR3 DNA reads TGCGCCAGCAGTGAGTCGGGAGGGATGGGGTCTGGGGCCAACGTCCTGACTTTC. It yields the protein CASSESGGMGSGANVLTF.